A single sample gave rise to the 5 T cell receptor beta chains below, sequenced in a study of response to subunit inactivated influenza vaccine. MiXCR, applied by TCRdb to the RT-PCR reads, yields one record per CDR3 protein. Of hundreds of thousands of distinct CDR3 sequences listed, 10% to 15% are singletons. Material: PBMCs from blood, obtained roughly 46 days after vaccination. The receptors shown here come from a man in his forties or fifties who received an inactivated influenza vaccine.

This clonotype has just a few counts. The chain links TRBV20-1 to TRBJ1-2; TRBD1 agrees at 8 bases. Germline V gene data show CDR1 as DFQATT and CDR2 as SNEGSKA (reference sequence). The CDR3 has 14 residues. Trimming cost V 0 bases and J 5 bases; bases outside gene matches: 5. CDR3 protein: CSARDGDRLYGYTF. The CDR3 nucleotides read TGCAGTGCTAGAGACGGGGACAGGCTATATGGCTACACCTTC.

The CDR3 protein is CASSPFRNEQFF. Written as DNA, the CDR3 is TGTGCCAGCAGCCCTTTTAGGAATGAGCAGTTCTTC. This sequence joins TRBV12-3 or TRBV12-4 and TRBJ2-1; D is ambiguous. V was trimmed by 6 bases and J by 7 bases, leaving 10 bases between them. This CDR3 region has 12 residues.

The rearrangement joins TRBV11-3 to TRBJ2-2; 16 bases are shared with TRBD2. V shed 2 bases, J shed 4 bases, and the junction held 13 bases outside the gene matches. Germline CDR1 SGHNT, CDR2 YENEEA. CDR3 length: 21 residues. CDR3 in DNA: TGTGCCAGCAGCTTATCCTTCCCGGGACTAGCGGGAGGGCCGGGCACCGGGGAGCTGTTTTTT. It yields the protein CASSLSFPGLAGGPGTGELFF. The complete variable domain, with remaining parts taken from reference TRBV11-3 and TRBJ2-2, reads EAGVVQSPRYKIIEKKQPVAFWCNPISGHNTLYWYLQNLGQGPELLIRYENEEAVDDSQLPKDRFSAERLKGVDSTLKIQPAELGDSAVYLCASSLSFPGLAGGPGTGELFFGEGSRLTVL.

The CDR3 region is CASSLPTTNEKLFF. For the CDR3, the DNA is TGTGCCAGCAGCTTGCCAACAACTAATGAAAAACTGTTTTTT. The gene calls are TRBV5-6 and TRBJ1-4, with D unclear. This CDR3 has 14 residues. Per germline, CDR1 SGHDT and CDR2 YYEEEE. V dropped 1 base and J dropped 0 bases, with 4 bases sitting between them.

Comment on this clonotype: The junction and the germline gene differ at one end; a read error may be behind it. The V gene is TRBV20-1, the J gene TRBJ2-7; TRBD2 matches at 8 bases. The CDR3 contains 17 residues. Germline assignment: CDR1 DFQATT and CDR2 SNEGSKA (reference sequence). CDR3 residues: CCARPSATSATPYEQYF. The CDR3 nucleotides read TGCTGTGCTAGACCATCTGCGACTAGCGCGACACCCTACGAGCAGTACTTC.